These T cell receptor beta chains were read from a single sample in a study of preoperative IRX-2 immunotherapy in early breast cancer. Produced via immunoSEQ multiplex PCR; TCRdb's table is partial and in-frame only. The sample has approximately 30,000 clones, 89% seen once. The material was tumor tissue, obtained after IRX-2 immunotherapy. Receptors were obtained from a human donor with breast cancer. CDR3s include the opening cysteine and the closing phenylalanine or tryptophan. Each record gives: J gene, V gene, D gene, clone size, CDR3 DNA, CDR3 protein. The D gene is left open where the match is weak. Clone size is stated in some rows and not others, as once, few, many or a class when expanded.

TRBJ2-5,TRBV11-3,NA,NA,TGTGCCAGCACTACCGGCGGGTACCAAGAGACCCAGTACTTC,CASTTGGYQETQYF
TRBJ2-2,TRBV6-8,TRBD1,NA,TGTGCCAGCATGGGACAGAGGAACACCGGGGAGCTGTTTTTT,CASMGQRNTGELFF
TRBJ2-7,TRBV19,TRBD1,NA,TGTGCCACTTCCGGGACAGGGGCCTACGAGCAGTACTTC,CATSGTGAYEQYF
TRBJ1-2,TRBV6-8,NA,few,TGTGCCAGCAGTTCCCTGGCGGCTGGGGGAATGGGAACTAACTATGGCTACACCTTC,CASSSLAAGGMGTNYGYTF
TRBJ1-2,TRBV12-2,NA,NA,TGTGCCATATCGCGAGAGTGGGGCGGCTATGGCTACACCTTC,CAISREWGGYGYTF
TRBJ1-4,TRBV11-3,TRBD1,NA,TGTGCCAGCAGCCCAGGGGGCTTGGGTCAACGTGAAAAACTGTTTTTT,CASSPGGLGQREKLFF
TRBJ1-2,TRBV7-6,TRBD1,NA,TGTGCCAGCAGCATGCCGGGACAGGGAGACTATGGCTACACCTTC,CASSMPGQGDYGYTF
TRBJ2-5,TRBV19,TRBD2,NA,TGTGCCAGTAGTAATCCGGCGGGAGTGGAAGAGACCCAGTACTTC,CASSNPAGVEETQYF
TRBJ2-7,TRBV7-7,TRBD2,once,TGTGCCAGCAGCTTGGGCCAGCGGGGCTACGAGCAGTACTTC,CASSLGQRGYEQYF
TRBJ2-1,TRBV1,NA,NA,TGCGCCAGCAGCCATGGGGGCTCTGGGAGATACAATGAGCAGTTCTTC,CASSHGGSGRYNEQFF
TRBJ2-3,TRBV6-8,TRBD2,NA,TGTGCCAGCAGTTACTTACTAGCGGGCACAGATACGCAGTATTTT,CASSYLLAGTDTQYF
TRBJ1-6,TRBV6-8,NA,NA,TGTGCCAGCAGACACGGGATTTTACTTTCACCCCTCCACTTT,CASRHGILLSPLHF
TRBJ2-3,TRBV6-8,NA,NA,TGTGCCAGCAGATTACAGACGGCCCCGACAGATACGCAGTATTTT,CASRLQTAPTDTQYF
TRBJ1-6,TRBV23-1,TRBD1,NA,TGCGCCAGCAGCCAGAAGGATGTAATTAGGACAGGGGGGAATTCACCCCTCCACTTT,CASSQKDVIRTGGNSPLHF
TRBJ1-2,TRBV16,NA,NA,TGTGCCAGCAGTCGCGATACTAACTATGGCTACACCTTC,CASSRDTNYGYTF
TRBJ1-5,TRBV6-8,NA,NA,TGTGCCAGCAGTTCGGGGGCCGGGCGCAATCAGCCCCAGCATTTT,CASSSGAGRNQPQHF
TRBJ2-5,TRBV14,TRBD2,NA,TGTGCCAGCAGCCAAGGGACTAGTCGTAGAGAGACCCAGTACTTC,CASSQGTSRRETQYF
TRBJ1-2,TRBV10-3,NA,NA,TGTGCCATCAGTGAGTCGACGGGGGACTATGGCTACACCTTC,CAISESTGDYGYTF